This T cell receptor (beta chain) was obtained from a study of T cell repertoires in cytomegalovirus infection. Across the whole study: Indications of both CMV infection and matching HLA type were provided by public TCR beta signatures.

Study-wide findings and caveats: There were HLA-C-restricted CMV-specific TCR beta clonotypes dominating the ex vivo response. Public TCR beta family frequency separated CMV-and-HLA carriers, including in an independent cohort.

TCRdb re-analysed the reads in MiXCR, keeping a single row per CDR3 protein. The data contain about 250,000 distinct CDR3 sequences, approximately 7% of them singletons. Trimming cost V 2 bases and J 2 bases; bases outside gene matches: 4. The CDR3 consists of 16 residues. CDR1 and CDR2 from the germline V gene are LNHNV and YYDKDF (reference sequence). Many counts were recorded for this clonotype. Its antigen is currently unknown. The chain combines TRBV15 with TRBJ2-1; 9 bases are shared with TRBD2. The receptor was derived from a human donor in good health (CMV status not recorded). Some clones in this sample may be carry-over from other donors' samples. Sequences were obtained from PBMCs. The CDR3 sequence: CATSRSPSGAYNEQFF. CDR3 nucleotides: TGTGCCACCAGCAGATCTCCTAGCGGGGCCTACAATGAGCAGTTCTTC.